This T cell receptor beta chain was identified during a study of blood T cell repertoires in COVID-19. The CDR3 spans 17 residues. Germline CDR1 is SEHNR and CDR2 is FQNEAQ (reference sequence). The V segment lost 1 base and the J segment 3 bases; nucleotides outside the gene matches: 8. Resolution of symptoms, clearance, or two negative PCRs was present in recovered Cohort 3 donors. Method: immunoSEQ multiplex PCR; TCRdb's copy keeps in-frame clones and lacks some. The sample carries 200,000 to 250,000 clones, about four fifths recorded once. The sequenced material came from PBMCs or T cells enriched from blood (not recorded which). The V call is TRBV7-9, the J call TRBJ2-7; 11 nucleotides agree with TRBD2. The receptor's source is a man aged 60 to 69 who had recovered from COVID-19. The CDR3 is CASSLVSSGGKNYEQYF. For the CDR3, the DNA is TGTGCCAGCAGCTTAGTTTCTAGCGGGGGGAAAAACTACGAGCAGTACTTC.